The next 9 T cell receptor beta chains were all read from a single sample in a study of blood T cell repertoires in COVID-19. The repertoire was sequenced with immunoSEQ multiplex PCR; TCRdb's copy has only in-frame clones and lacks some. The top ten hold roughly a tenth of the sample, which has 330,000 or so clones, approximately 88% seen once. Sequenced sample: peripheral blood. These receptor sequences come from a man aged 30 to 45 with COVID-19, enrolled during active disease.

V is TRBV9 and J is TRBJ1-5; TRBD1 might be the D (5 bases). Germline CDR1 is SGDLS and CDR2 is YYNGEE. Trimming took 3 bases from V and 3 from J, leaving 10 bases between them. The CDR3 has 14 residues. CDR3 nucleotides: TGTGCCAGCAGCGCAGGGTCTTACAATCAGCCCCAGCATTTT. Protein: CASSAGSYNQPQHF.

CDR3 DNA sequence: TGTGCCAGCAGTAGGACAGTCAGCACAGATACGCAGTATTTT. Its protein product is CASSRTVSTDTQYF. This chain links TRBV2 with TRBJ2-3; possible D gene TRBD1, 6 bases. Germline loops: CDR1 SNHLY, CDR2 FYNNEI. V was pared by 5 bases and J by 0 bases, with 9 bases between. The CDR3 has 14 amino acids.

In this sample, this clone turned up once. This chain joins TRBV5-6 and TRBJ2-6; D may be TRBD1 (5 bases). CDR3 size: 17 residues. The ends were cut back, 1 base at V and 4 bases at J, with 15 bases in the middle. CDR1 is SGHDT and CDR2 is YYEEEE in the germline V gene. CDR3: CASSLSVGLSGANVLTF. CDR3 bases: TGTGCCAGCAGCTTGTCCGTGGGGCTTTCGGGGGCCAACGTCCTGACTTTC.

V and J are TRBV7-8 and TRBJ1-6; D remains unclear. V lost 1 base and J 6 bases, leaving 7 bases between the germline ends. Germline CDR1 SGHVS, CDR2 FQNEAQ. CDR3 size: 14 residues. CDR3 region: CASSLGQTNSPLHF. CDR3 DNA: TGTGCCAGCAGCTTAGGACAAACTAATTCACCCCTCCACTTT.

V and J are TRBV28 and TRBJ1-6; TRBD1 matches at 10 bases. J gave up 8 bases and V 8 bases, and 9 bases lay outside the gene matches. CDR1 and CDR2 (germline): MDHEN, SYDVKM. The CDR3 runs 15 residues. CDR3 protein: CASQGGGTGDSPLHF. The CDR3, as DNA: TGTGCCAGCCAAGGAGGAGGGACAGGGGATTCACCCCTCCACTTT.

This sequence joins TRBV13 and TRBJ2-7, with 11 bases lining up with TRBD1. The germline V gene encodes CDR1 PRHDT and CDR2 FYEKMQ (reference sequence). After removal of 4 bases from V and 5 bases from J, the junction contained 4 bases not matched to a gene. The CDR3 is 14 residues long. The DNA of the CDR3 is TGTGCCAGCAGCTCTGGACAGGGGGCCAACGAGCAGTACTTC. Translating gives CASSSGQGANEQYF.

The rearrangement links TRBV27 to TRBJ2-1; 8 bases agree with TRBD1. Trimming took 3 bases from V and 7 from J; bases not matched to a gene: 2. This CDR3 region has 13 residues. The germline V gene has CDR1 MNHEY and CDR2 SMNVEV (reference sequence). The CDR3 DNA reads TGTGCCAGCAGTTTCGACAGGGGAAATGAGCAGTTCTTC. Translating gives CASSFDRGNEQFF.

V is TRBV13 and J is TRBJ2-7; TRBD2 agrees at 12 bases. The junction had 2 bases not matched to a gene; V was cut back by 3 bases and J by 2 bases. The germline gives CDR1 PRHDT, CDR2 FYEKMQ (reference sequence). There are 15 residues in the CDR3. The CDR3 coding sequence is TGTGCCAGCAGCTTCGGACTAGCGGGGCCCTACGAGCAGTACTTC. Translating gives CASSFGLAGPYEQYF.

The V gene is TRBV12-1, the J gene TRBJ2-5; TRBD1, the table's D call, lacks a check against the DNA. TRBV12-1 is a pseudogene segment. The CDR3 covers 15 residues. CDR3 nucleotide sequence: TGTGCCAGCAGCAATACTCAGGGATCCGGAGAGACCCAGTACTTC. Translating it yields CASSNTQGSGETQYF.